This T cell receptor (beta chain) was sequenced in a study of radiation and T cells in renal cell carcinoma. The assay was immunoSEQ multiplex PCR, and TCRdb's table has in-frame clones only and misses some. The table shows around 170,000 clones, with about 87% occurring only once. Noted time point: blood 4 weeks post-SBRT, at nephrectomy. Treatment defined: 15 Gy SBRT to primary tumor, nephrectomy 4 weeks later. Nephrectomy followed 15 Gy stereotactic body radiation by 4 weeks. The CDR3 is 15 amino acids. V shed 2 bases and J shed 7 bases, with 14 bases lying between them. Germline CDR1 reads SNHLY; CDR2 reads FYNNEI.

The sequences come from blood, collected from a patient whose treatment included radiotherapy and nephrectomy. The TCR was taken from a woman aged 50 to 60 with renal cell carcinoma. The chain combines TRBV2 with TRBJ2-2; D is undetermined. CDR3 coding DNA: TGTGCCAGCAGTGAACGGTCCATGCGTAGCGGGGAGCTGTTTTTT. Its protein product is CASSERSMRSGELFF.